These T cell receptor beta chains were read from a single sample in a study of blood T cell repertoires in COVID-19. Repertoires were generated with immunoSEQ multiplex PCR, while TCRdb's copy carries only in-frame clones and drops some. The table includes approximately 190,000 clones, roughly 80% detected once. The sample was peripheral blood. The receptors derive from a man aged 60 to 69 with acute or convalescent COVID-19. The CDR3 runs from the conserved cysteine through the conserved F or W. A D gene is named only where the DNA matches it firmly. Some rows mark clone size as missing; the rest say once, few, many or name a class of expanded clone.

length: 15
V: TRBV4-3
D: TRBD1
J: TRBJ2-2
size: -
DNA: TGCGCCAGCAGCACCCTGGGACAGGGTGGCGGGGAGCTGTTTTTT
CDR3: CASSTLGQGGGELFF

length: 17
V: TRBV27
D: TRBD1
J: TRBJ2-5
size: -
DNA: TGTGCCAGCAGTTTGAGGCTACAGGGGGCGCAAGGGGAGACCCAGTACTTC
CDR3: CASSLRLQGAQGETQYF

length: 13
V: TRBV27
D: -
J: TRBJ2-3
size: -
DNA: TGTGCCAGCAGTTTTAGCCGCACAGATACGCAGTATTTT
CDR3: CASSFSRTDTQYF

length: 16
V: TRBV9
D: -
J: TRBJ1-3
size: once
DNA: TGTGCCAGCAGCGCCACCACAGGGCCCTCTGGAAACACCATATATTTT
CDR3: CASSATTGPSGNTIYF

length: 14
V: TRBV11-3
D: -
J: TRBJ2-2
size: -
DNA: TGTGCCAGCAGCCGGGACACCAACACCGGGGAGCTGTTTTTT
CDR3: CASSRDTNTGELFF

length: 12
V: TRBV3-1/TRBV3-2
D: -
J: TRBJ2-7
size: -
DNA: TGTGCCAGCAGCCAAGCCCAGGGTTGGCAGTACTTC
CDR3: CASSQAQGWQYF

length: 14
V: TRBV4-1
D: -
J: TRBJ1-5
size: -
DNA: TGCGCCAGCAGCCAAGTCGGGGGGGATCAGCCCCAGCATTTT
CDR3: CASSQVGGDQPQHF

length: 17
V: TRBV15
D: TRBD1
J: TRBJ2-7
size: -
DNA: TGTGCCACCAGCATTGGTTCCGGGACAGGGGGCTCCTACGAGCAGTACTTC
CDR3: CATSIGSGTGGSYEQYF

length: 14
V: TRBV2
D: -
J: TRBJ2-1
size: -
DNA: TGTGCCAGCAGTGATGGACTGCAAAACAATGAGCAGTTCTTC
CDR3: CASSDGLQNNEQFF

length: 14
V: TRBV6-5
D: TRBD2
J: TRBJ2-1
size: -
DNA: TGTGCCAGCAGTTTACGAGTAGCGGGGGTTGAGCAGTTCTTC
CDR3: CASSLRVAGVEQFF

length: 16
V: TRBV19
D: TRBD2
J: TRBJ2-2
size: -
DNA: TGTGCCAGTAGTGCGGGGGGCGCGTTCGGTAACGGGGAGCTGTTTTTT
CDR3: CASSAGGAFGNGELFF

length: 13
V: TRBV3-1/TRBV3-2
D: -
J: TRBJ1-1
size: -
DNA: TGTGCCAGCAGCCAAGCCATGGGGACAGAAGCTTTCTTT
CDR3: CASSQAMGTEAFF

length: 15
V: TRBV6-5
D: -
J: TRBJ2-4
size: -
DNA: TGTGCCAGCCAAGGAGATTCACTAGCCAAAAACATTCAGTACTTC
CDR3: CASQGDSLAKNIQYF

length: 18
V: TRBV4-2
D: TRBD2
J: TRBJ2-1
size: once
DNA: TGTGCCAGCAGCCAAGGCGGTCGCGGGGGGGCCGCACAGGATGAGCAGTTCTTC
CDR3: CASSQGGRGGAAQDEQFF

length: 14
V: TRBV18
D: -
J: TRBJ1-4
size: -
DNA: TGTGCCAGCTCACAACAGGTTTCGAATGAAAAACTGTTTTTT
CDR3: CASSQQVSNEKLFF

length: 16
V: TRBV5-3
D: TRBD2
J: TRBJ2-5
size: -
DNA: TGTGCCAGAAGCACGGAGCGGGAGGAACCCCAAGAGACCCAGTACTTC
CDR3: CARSTEREEPQETQYF

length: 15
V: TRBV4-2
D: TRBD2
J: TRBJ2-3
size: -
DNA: TGTGCCAGCAGCCAAGATAGCGGGGGGGCAGATACGCAGTATTTT
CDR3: CASSQDSGGADTQYF

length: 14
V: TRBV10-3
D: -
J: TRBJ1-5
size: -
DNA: TGTGCCATCAGTTCTCAGGGAATTAATCAGCCCCAGCATTTT
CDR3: CAISSQGINQPQHF

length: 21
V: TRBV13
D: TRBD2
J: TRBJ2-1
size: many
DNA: TGTGCCAGCAGCTTACGTCGGACTGGTGCCGAGCGGGGTTTCGGCTACAATGAGCAGTTCTTC
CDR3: CASSLRRTGAERGFGYNEQFF

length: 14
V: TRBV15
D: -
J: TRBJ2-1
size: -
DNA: TGTGCCACCAGCAGCCTGAATGGGGCCAATGAGCAGTTCTTC
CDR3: CATSSLNGANEQFF

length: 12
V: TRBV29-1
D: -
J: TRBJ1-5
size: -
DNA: TGCAGCGTTGGGACACGCAATCAGCCCCAGCATTTT
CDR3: CSVGTRNQPQHF

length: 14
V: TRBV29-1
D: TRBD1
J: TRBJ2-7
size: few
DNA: TGCAGCGTTGAAGGGTCAGGGGGAATCTACGAGCAGTACTTC
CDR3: CSVEGSGGIYEQYF

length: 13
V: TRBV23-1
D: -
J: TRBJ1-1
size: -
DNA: TGCGCCCGCCTAGGACAGTTGAACACTGAAGCTTTCTTT
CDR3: CARLGQLNTEAFF

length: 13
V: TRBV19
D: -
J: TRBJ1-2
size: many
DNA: TGTGCCAGTAGTATTTTGACAGACTATGGCTACACCTTC
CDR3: CASSILTDYGYTF

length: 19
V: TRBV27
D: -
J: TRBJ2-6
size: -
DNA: TGTGCCAGCAGTCCCCCTCCCGGACAGCGGGGCTTTAGGGCCAACGTCCTGACTTTC
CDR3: CASSPPPGQRGFRANVLTF

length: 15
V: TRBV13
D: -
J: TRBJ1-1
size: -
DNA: TGTGCCAGCAAGTCTGGAACAGGATCACTCACTGAAGCTTTCTTT
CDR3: CASKSGTGSLTEAFF

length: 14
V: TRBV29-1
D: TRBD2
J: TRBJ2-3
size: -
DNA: TGCAGCGTTGAAAGAGGGACTAGTGGAGATACGCAGTATTTT
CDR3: CSVERGTSGDTQYF

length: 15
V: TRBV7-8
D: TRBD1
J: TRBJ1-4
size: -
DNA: TGTGCCAGCAGCTTATCTCGACAGGGGAGCGAAAAACTGTTTTTT
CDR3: CASSLSRQGSEKLFF

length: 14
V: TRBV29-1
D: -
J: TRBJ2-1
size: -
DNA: TGCAGCGTCTTGACAGGAAACTCCTACAATGAGCAGTTCTTC
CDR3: CSVLTGNSYNEQFF

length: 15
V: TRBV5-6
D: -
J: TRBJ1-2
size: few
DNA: TGTGCCAGCAGCTCCCAACAGGGAACTAACTATGGCTACACCTTC
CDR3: CASSSQQGTNYGYTF

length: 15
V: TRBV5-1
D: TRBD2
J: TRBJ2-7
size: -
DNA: TGCGCCAGCAGCCTAGCGGGAGGTTCAGGCTACGAGCAGTACTTC
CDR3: CASSLAGGSGYEQYF

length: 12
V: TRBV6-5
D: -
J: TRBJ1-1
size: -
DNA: TGTGCCAGCAGTTACGTGCGGGGAGAAGCTTTCTTT
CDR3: CASSYVRGEAFF

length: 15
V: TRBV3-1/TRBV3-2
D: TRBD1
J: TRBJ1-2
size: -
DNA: TGTGCCAGCAGCCAGGCCCAGACAGGGGCCTATGGCTACACCTTC
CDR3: CASSQAQTGAYGYTF

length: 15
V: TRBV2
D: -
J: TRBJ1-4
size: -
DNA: TGTGCCAGCAGTTCAGAGGCCCCAACTAATGAAAAACTGTTTTTT
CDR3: CASSSEAPTNEKLFF

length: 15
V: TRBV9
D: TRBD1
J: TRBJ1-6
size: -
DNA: TGTGCCAGCAGCCTAGGGGGCCAGGGGGATTCACCCCTCCACTTT
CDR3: CASSLGGQGDSPLHF

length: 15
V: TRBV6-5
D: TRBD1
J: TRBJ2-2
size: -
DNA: TGTGCCAGCAGGTGGGACAGGGTGAACACCGGGGAGCTGTTTTTT
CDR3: CASRWDRVNTGELFF

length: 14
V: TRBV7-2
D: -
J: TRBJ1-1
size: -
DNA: TGTGCCAGCAGCTTATCCAGGGTGAACACTGAAGCTTTCTTT
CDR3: CASSLSRVNTEAFF

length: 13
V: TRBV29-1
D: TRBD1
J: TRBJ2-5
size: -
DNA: TGCAGCGTCGCCCGACAGGGGAGGGAGACCCAGTACTTC
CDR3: CSVARQGRETQYF

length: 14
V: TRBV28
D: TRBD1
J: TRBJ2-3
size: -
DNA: TGTGCCACGCACAGGGGGGCCTTCACAGATACGCAGTATTTT
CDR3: CATHRGAFTDTQYF

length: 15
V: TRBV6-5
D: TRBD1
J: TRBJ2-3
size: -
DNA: TGTGCCAGCAGTTACTCGGCAGGGGGCGCAGATACGCAGTATTTT
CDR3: CASSYSAGGADTQYF

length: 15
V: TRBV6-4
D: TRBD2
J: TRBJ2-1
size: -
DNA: TGTGCCAGCAGTGACGTCCCTAGCGGGAGGCCTGAGCAGTTCTTC
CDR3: CASSDVPSGRPEQFF

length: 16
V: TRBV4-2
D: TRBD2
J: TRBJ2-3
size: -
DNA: TGTGCCAGCAGCCTCCCAGCGGGAGATGGAGCAGATACGCAGTATTTT
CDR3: CASSLPAGDGADTQYF

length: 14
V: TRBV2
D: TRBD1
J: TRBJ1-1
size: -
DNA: TGTGCCAGCAGTTGGACAGGGGGCAGCACTGAAGCTTTCTTT
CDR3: CASSWTGGSTEAFF

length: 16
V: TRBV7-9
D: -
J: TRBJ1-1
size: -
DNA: TGTGCCAGCAGCGGCTTAGAGCGGCTGGGAGGCACTGAAGCTTTCTTT
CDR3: CASSGLERLGGTEAFF

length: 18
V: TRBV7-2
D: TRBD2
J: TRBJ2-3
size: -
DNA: TGTGCCAGCAGCTTAGCTTGGTCGGGGGGGGGCAGCACAGATACGCAGTATTTT
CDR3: CASSLAWSGGGSTDTQYF

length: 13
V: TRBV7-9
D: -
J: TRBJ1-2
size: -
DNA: TGTGCCAGCAGCGGAGGGGTGGGGCGCGGCTACACCTTC
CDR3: CASSGGVGRGYTF

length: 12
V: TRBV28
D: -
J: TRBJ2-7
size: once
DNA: TGTGCCAGCAGTTTGTACTCAGGTGGCCAGTACTTC
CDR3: CASSLYSGGQYF

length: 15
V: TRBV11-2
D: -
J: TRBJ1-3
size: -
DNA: TGTGCCAGCAGCTACGGACATCCCTCTGGAAACACCATATATTTT
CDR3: CASSYGHPSGNTIYF

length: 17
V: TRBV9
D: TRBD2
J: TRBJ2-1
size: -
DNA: TGTGCCAGCAGCCCCCTTTCGCGGGAGGGTGCCTACAATGAGCAGTTCTTC
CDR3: CASSPLSREGAYNEQFF

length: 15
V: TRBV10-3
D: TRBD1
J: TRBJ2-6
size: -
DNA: TGTGCCATCAGATCCGACAGGGCCGGGGCCAACGTCCTGACTTTC
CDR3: CAIRSDRAGANVLTF

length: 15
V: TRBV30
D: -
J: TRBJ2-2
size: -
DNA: TGTGCCTGGAGTGTAGCCCTTCTTAACACCGGGGAGCTGTTTTTT
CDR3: CAWSVALLNTGELFF

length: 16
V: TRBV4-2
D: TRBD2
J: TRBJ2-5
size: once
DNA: TGTGCCAGCAGCCGCGGAACTAGCGGGTCTCAAGAGACCCAGTACTTC
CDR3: CASSRGTSGSQETQYF

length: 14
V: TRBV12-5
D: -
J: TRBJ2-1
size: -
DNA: TGTGCTAGTGGGGCGACAGAAACCTACAATGAGCAGTTCTTC
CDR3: CASGATETYNEQFF

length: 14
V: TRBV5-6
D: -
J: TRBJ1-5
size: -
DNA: TGTGCCAGCAGCTTGGGGCAGGCATATCAGCCCCAGCATTTT
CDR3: CASSLGQAYQPQHF